This entry features one TCR beta chain sequence. As originally analysed: Quantification of nucleated cells was approximated via reference gene primer amplification. TCRdb's table, derived via immunoSEQ multiplex PCR, lists solely in-frame clones and lacks some. V, J and clone size are those of that table, while D and trimming were read from the DNA. The sample includes about 440,000 clones, 70% to 90% seen only once; the top ten take approximately 2%. The germline CDR1 and CDR2 sequences are LGHDT and YNNKEL (reference sequence). The CDR3 spans 13 residues. V lost 5 bases, J lost 4 bases, and 2 bases stayed unmatched. This sample was taken from a study of blood T cell repertoires in COVID-19.

V is TRBV3-1 (or the pseudogene TRBV3-2) and J is TRBJ2-1, with 7 bases identical to TRBD1. This TCR was recovered from a woman aged 18-30 years with acute COVID-19. What was sequenced was PBMCs or T cells enriched from blood (not recorded which). The CDR3 coding sequence is TGTGCCAGCAGCAGGGACAGATACAATGAGCAGTTCTTC. Its protein is CASSRDRYNEQFF.